The clone carrying this T cell receptor beta chain is hyperexpanded by share. V gave up 4 bases and J gave up 5 bases, with 13 bases separating them. The CDR3 has 14 amino acids. The V gene's germline CDR1 is SGHDT and CDR2 YYEEEE. A single record per CDR3 protein comes from TCRdb applying MiXCR to the 5' RACE reads. The sample records some 99,000 distinct CDR3 sequences, roughly 6% being singletons. The data were taken from a study of T cells after yellow fever vaccination. The genes are TRBV5-6 and TRBJ2-1; the D call may be TRBD1 or TRBD2 (5 bases each). This clonotype was sampled from a man younger than 35 who received the YFV17D yellow fever vaccine. The sequenced sample was CD8+ T cells sorted from PBMCs, obtained 10 days after the yellow fever booster vaccination. The DNA for the CDR3 is TGTGCCAGCAGCCCCGAGGGACGGCACAATGAGCAGTTCTTC. Amino acid sequence: CASSPEGRHNEQFF.